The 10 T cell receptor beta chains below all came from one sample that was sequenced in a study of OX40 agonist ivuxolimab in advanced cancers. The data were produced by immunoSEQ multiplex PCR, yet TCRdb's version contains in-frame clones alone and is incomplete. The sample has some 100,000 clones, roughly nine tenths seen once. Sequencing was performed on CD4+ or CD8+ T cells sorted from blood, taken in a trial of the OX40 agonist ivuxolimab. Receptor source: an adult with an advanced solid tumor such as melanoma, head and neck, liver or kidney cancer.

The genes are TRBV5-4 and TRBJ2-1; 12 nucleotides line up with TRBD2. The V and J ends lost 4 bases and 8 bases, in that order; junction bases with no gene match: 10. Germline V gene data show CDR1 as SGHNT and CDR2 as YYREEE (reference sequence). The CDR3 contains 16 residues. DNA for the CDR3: TGTGCCAGCAGCAGGGGACTAGCGGGCCTTAGGGATGAGCAGTTCTTC. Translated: CASSRGLAGLRDEQFF.

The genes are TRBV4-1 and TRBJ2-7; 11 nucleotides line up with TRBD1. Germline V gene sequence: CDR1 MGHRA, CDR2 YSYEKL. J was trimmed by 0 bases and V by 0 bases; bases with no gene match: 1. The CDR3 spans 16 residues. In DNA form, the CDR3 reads TGCGCCAGCAGCCAAGAGGGGACAGGGGGCTCCTACGAGCAGTACTTC. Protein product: CASSQEGTGGSYEQYF.

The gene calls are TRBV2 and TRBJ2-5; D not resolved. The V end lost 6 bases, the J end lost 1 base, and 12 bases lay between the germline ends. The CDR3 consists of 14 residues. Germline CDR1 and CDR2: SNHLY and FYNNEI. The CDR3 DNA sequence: TGTGCCAGCAGGCCCACACCTAGCCAAGAGACCCAGTACTTC. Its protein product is CASRPTPSQETQYF.

CDR3 sequence (DNA): TGCAGCGCAGTGGACAGGGTAGGCTACACCTTC. Translating it yields CSAVDRVGYTF. The chain recombines TRBV29-1 with TRBJ1-2; TRBD1 agrees at 8 bases. Germline V CDR1 and CDR2: SQVTM, ANQGSEA. With 7 bases clipped from V and 8 bases from J, the junction kept 6 bases outside the gene matches. This CDR3 comprises 11 residues.

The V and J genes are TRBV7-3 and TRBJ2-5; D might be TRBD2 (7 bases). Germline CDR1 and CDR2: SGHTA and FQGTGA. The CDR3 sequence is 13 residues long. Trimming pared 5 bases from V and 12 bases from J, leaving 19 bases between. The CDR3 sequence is CASSQSTGGPEYF. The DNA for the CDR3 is TGTGCCAGCAGCCAATCGACCGGGGGGCCTGAGTACTTC.

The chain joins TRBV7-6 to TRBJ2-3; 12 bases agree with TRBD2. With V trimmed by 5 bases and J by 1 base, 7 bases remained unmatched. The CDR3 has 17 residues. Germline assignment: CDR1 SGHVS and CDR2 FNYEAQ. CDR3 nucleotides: TGTGCCAGCAGCATAGGACTAGCGGGACGTGGCACAGATACGCAGTATTTT. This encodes CASSIGLAGRGTDTQYF.

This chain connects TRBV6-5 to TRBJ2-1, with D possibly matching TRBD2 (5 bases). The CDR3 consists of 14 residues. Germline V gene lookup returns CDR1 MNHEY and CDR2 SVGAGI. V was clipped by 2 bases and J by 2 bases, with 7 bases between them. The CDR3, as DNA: TGTGCCAGCAGTTACGGGAGCCCCTACAATGAGCAGTTCTTC. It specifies CASSYGSPYNEQFF.

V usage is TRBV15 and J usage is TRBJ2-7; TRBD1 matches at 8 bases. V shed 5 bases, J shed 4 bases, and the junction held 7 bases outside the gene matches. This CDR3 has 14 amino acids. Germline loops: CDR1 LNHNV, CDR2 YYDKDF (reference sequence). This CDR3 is CATSSGQGQYEQYF. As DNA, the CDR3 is TGTGCCACCAGCTCCGGACAGGGACAATACGAGCAGTACTTC.

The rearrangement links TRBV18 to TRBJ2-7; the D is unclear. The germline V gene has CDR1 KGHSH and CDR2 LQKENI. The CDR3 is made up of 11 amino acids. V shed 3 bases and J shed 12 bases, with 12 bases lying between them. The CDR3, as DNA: TGTGCCAGCTCACCTCGGCACGGGTGGTACTTC. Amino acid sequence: CASSPRHGWYF.

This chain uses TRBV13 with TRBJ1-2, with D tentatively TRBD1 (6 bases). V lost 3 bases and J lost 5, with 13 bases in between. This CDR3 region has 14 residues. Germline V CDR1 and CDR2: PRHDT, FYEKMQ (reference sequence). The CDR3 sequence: CASSLDRNIYGYTF. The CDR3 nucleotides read TGTGCCAGCAGCTTGGACAGAAACATTTATGGCTACACCTTC.